The 6 T cell receptor beta chains in this list originate from one sample, sequenced in a study of PD-1 blockade in classical Hodgkin lymphoma. The data were produced by immunoSEQ multiplex PCR, yet TCRdb's version contains in-frame clones alone and is incomplete. The sample consists of tens of thousands of clones, almost 85% of them appearing once. Noted time point: cycle 4 day 1 (C4D1), after less than 7 weeks of nivolumab. All patients relapsed after autologous stem cell transplantation, and brentuximab vedotin exposure varied. Source: peripheral blood mononuclear cells (PBMCs), taken before the fourth cycle of nivolumab. The receptors derive from a human donor with classical Hodgkin lymphoma.

This clone has just one count. V usage is TRBV7-2 and J usage is TRBJ2-7, with 8 bases lining up with TRBD2. The CDR3 contains 15 residues. CDR1 is SGHTA, CDR2 FQGNSA, per germline. V gave up 1 base and J gave up 6 bases; unmatched junction bases: 8. The CDR3 nucleotides are TGTGCCAGCAGCTTAGGGGGGATAGCGGGGAGCGAGCAGTACTTC. Protein: CASSLGGIAGSEQYF.

The chain couples TRBV11-1 to TRBJ2-7, with D unclear. V was shortened by 2 bases and J by 1 base, with 12 bases between the two germline ends. Germline V gives CDR1 SGHAT, CDR2 FQDESV (reference sequence). This CDR3 is built from 15 residues. This chain's CDR3 is CASSLWAGSSYEQYF. In DNA form, the CDR3 reads TGTGCCAGCAGCTTATGGGCAGGTTCTTCCTACGAGCAGTACTTC. Drawing the rest from reference TRBV11-1 and TRBJ2-7, the complete variable domain is EAEVAQSPRYKITEKSQAVAFWCDPISGHATLYWYRQILGQGPELLVQFQDESVVDDSQLPKDRFSAERLKGVDSTLKIQPAELGDSAMYLCASSLWAGSSYEQYFGPGTRLTVT.

This clone has a single count. The gene calls are TRBV7-2 and TRBJ2-5, with D perhaps TRBD2 (6 bases). This CDR3 is built from 15 residues. V lost 1 base to trimming and J lost 3 bases, with 12 bases between them. Germline-derived CDR1 and CDR2 are SGHTA and FQGNSA. The CDR3 spells CASSLEAGTEETQYF. The CDR3 DNA reads as TGTGCCAGCAGCTTAGAGGCGGGGACTGAAGAGACCCAGTACTTC.

In this sample, this clone turned up a few times. The DNA for the CDR3 is TGCGCCAGCAGCCCCCGACAGGGGATGTACGAGCAGTACTTC. It is translated as CASSPRQGMYEQYF. The V and J genes are TRBV4-1 and TRBJ2-7, with TRBD1 identical over 8 bases. From germline, CDR1 is MGHRA and CDR2 YSYEKL. J was trimmed by 4 bases and V by 4 bases; bases with no gene match: 6. This CDR3 is built from 14 residues.

The chain is built from TRBV9 and TRBJ2-5; D is unresolved. Trimming removed 0 bases from V and 5 bases from J, with 11 bases in between. CDR3 length: 14 residues. Germline values: CDR1 SGDLS, CDR2 YYNGEE. The chain's CDR3 is CASSVGGNGETQYF. Here the CDR3 DNA reads TGTGCCAGCAGCGTAGGAGGTAACGGGGAGACCCAGTACTTC. Drawing the rest from reference TRBV9 and TRBJ2-5, the complete variable domain is DSGVTQTPKHLITATGQRVTLRCSPRSGDLSVYWYQQSLDQGLQFLIQYYNGEERAKGNILERFSAQQFPDLHSELNLSSLELGDSALYFCASSVGGNGETQYFGPGTRLLVL.

The V and J genes are TRBV9 and TRBJ2-2; 10 positions agree with TRBD2. The CDR3 runs to 18 residues. Germline lookup yields CDR1 SGDLS and CDR2 YYNGEE. V lost 0 bases and J lost 4; bases outside the gene matches: 9. The CDR3 coding sequence is TGTGCCAGCAGCGTAGTAGCGGGGGGATATCTGAGCACCGGGGAGCTGTTTTTT. Protein product: CASSVVAGGYLSTGELFF.